Listed below are T cell receptor beta chains from one sample, sequenced in a study of T cell responses to AZD1222 COVID-19 vaccine. Sequencing was performed with immunoSEQ multiplex PCR; in TCRdb, only in-frame clones are kept and a portion is missing. Seen here are 150,000 to 200,000 clones, 80% to 90% observed once, and the top ten hold 0.49%. This sample comprised peripheral blood, obtained on day 0 of AZD1222 vaccination. The origin of the receptors is an adult in good health. Both conserved end residues are part of each CDR3. Fields, in order: V gene, D gene, J gene, clone size, CDR3 protein, CDR3 DNA. A D gene is named only where the DNA matches it firmly. The size of a clone is reported for some rows only, either as once, few or many, or as a class for expanded clones.

TRBV2	-	TRBJ2-7	-	CASSAMNEQYF	TGTGCCAGCAGTGCGATGAACGAGCAGTACTTC
TRBV19	-	TRBJ1-1	-	CASSIIRHNTEAFF	TGTGCCAGTAGTATCATCAGGCATAACACTGAAGCTTTCTTT
TRBV11-1	TRBD1	TRBJ2-7	few	CASSERQGPYEQYF	TGTGCCAGCAGCGAACGACAGGGTCCGTACGAGCAGTACTTC
TRBV19	TRBD1	TRBJ2-5	-	CASSMNRGETQYF	TGTGCCAGTAGTATGAACAGGGGAGAGACCCAGTACTTC
TRBV11-2	-	TRBJ1-4	-	CASSLEPQGIVEKLFF	TGTGCCAGCAGCTTAGAACCGCAGGGAATTGTTGAAAAACTGTTTTTT
TRBV6-5	-	TRBJ2-1	-	CASTVSGLRGNEQFF	TGTGCCAGCACCGTCTCGGGACTTCGCGGTAATGAGCAGTTCTTC
TRBV28	-	TRBJ1-6	-	CASSIGVSPLHF	TGTGCCAGCAGCATAGGCGTTTCACCCCTCCACTTT
TRBV11-2	TRBD1	TRBJ1-1	-	CASSGYRGRVAEAFF	TGTGCCAGCAGCGGGTACAGGGGGCGGGTGGCTGAAGCTTTCTTT
TRBV28	TRBD1	TRBJ1-2	few	CASRSPGQGASVYGYTF	TGTGCCAGCAGATCTCCGGGACAGGGGGCGTCGGTCTATGGCTACACCTTC
TRBV4-3	-	TRBJ2-5	-	CASSQGDTTQYF	TGCGCCAGCAGCCAAGGTGACACCACCCAGTACTTC
TRBV5-4	TRBD2	TRBJ2-2	-	CASSPGLAGVNTGELFF	TGTGCCAGCAGCCCGGGACTAGCGGGGGTGAACACCGGGGAGCTGTTTTTT
TRBV28	-	TRBJ1-2	-	CASSSIGGGNYGYTF	TGTGCCAGCAGTTCCATCGGGGGAGGCAACTATGGCTACACCTTC
TRBV25-1	-	TRBJ2-2	-	CASSEYTQAGELFF	TGTGCCAGCAGTGAATATACACAGGCCGGGGAGCTGTTTTTT
TRBV6-6	-	TRBJ2-1	-	CASLRGSLGEQFF	TGTGCCAGCCTCCGGGGTAGTTTAGGTGAGCAGTTCTTC
TRBV24-1	-	TRBJ1-5	once	CATSDSAGPRSNQPQHF	TGTGCCACCAGTGATTCGGCCGGGCCGAGGAGCAATCAGCCCCAGCATTTT
TRBV11-3	TRBD2	TRBJ2-1	once	CASSPQFSGRLNNEQFF	TGTGCCAGCAGCCCCCAGTTCAGCGGGAGGCTTAACAATGAGCAGTTCTTC
TRBV27	TRBD1	TRBJ1-6	-	CASSRALGTGMLPLHF	TGTGCCAGCAGTCGAGCCCTCGGGACAGGGATGTTACCCCTCCACTTT
TRBV6-5	-	TRBJ2-7	-	CASSTPGRSYEQYF	TGTGCCAGCAGTACGCCTGGGCGATCCTACGAGCAGTACTTC
TRBV5-5	-	TRBJ2-7	-	CASSRGDLLGGREQYF	TGTGCCAGCAGCCGAGGGGACTTGCTGGGTGGCCGCGAGCAGTACTTC
TRBV5-4	-	TRBJ1-1	-	CASSYPAGGAFF	TGTGCCAGCAGCTATCCCGCGGGAGGGGCTTTCTTT
TRBV28	-	TRBJ1-2	-	CASSLYIGVGGYTF	TGTGCCAGCAGTTTATACATCGGTGTGGGGGGCTACACCTTC
TRBV6-2/TRBV6-3	TRBD1	TRBJ1-1	-	CASSPTRQGNTEAFF	TGTGCCAGCAGCCCAACAAGACAGGGTAACACTGAAGCTTTCTTT
TRBV14	-	TRBJ1-1	-	CASSPRPGGTEAFF	TGTGCCAGCAGCCCCCGCCCCGGAGGCACTGAAGCTTTCTTT
TRBV9	-	TRBJ2-2	-	CASSPRDWNTGELFF	TGTGCCAGCAGCCCCCGGGACTGGAACACCGGGGAGCTGTTTTTT
TRBV5-1	TRBD1	TRBJ2-5	-	CASRNLQGAVVETQYF	TGCGCCAGCAGGAATCTACAGGGGGCTGTCGTAGAGACCCAGTACTTC
TRBV10-3	-	TRBJ1-5	-	CAISESTNQPQHF	TGTGCCATCAGTGAGTCCACAAATCAGCCCCAGCATTTT
TRBV5-1	-	TRBJ2-3	once	CASSRAQGGTDTQYF	TGCGCCAGCAGCCGTGCCCAGGGCGGCACAGATACGCAGTATTTT
TRBV3-1/TRBV3-2	-	TRBJ2-7	-	CASSQYSGSSLEQYF	TGTGCCAGCAGCCAATACTCGGGGTCCTCCCTCGAGCAGTACTTC
TRBV7-8	TRBD2	TRBJ2-1	-	CASSPWRLAGGHNEQFF	TGTGCCAGCAGCCCCTGGCGACTAGCGGGAGGGCACAATGAGCAGTTCTTC
TRBV6-5	TRBD2	TRBJ2-3	once	CASMGGITQYF	TGTGCCAGCATGGGGGGGATTACGCAGTATTTT
TRBV5-5	-	TRBJ1-5	-	CASSLGGIGQPQHF	TGTGCCAGCAGCTTGGGCGGGATCGGACAGCCCCAGCATTTT
TRBV30	TRBD1	TRBJ1-3	-	CASGTGGGNTIYF	TGTGCCTCGGGGACAGGGGGTGGAAACACCATATATTTT
TRBV27	-	TRBJ1-5	once	CASSSRGFYQPQHF	TGTGCCAGCAGTTCCAGGGGCTTCTATCAGCCCCAGCATTTT
TRBV28	-	TRBJ1-6	-	CASSLSLRRISGSLHF	TGTGCCAGCAGTTTATCCCTGAGACGCATTTCCGGTAGCCTCCACTTT
TRBV27	-	TRBJ1-5	-	CASAHGVGNQPQHF	TGTGCCAGCGCCCATGGGGTGGGCAATCAGCCCCAGCATTTT
TRBV30	-	TRBJ2-1	-	CAWSTGIRNEQFF	TGTGCCTGGAGTACTGGGATCCGCAATGAGCAGTTCTTC
TRBV7-9	-	TRBJ2-1	-	CASSLGLGGDYNEQFF	TGTGCCAGCAGCCTAGGCTTGGGCGGGGACTACAATGAGCAGTTCTTC
TRBV27	-	TRBJ2-2	once	CASSFRGHDVGELFF	TGTGCCAGCAGTTTCCGGGGCCACGACGTCGGGGAGCTGTTTTTT
TRBV29-1	TRBD1	TRBJ1-4	-	CSVQTGGTNEKLFF	TGCAGCGTCCAAACAGGGGGAACTAATGAAAAACTGTTTTTT
TRBV4-1	TRBD2	TRBJ2-7	-	CASSQVGSGSYYEQYF	TGCGCCAGCAGCCAAGTTGGTAGCGGGTCATACTACGAGCAGTACTTC
TRBV6-5	TRBD1	TRBJ1-4	-	CASSYRYRQGVEKLFF	TGTGCCAGCAGTTACCGGTATCGACAGGGAGTTGAAAAACTGTTTTTT
TRBV19	TRBD1	TRBJ1-2	-	CASYNSGGIGYGYTF	TGTGCCAGCTACAACTCAGGGGGCATTGGCTATGGCTACACCTTC
TRBV20-1	-	TRBJ2-7	-	CSARIAYQQYF	TGCAGTGCTAGAATAGCTTATCAGCAGTACTTC
TRBV7-2	TRBD1	TRBJ2-7	-	CASSLGQGAFNEQYF	TGTGCCAGCAGCTTAGGTCAGGGGGCGTTTAACGAGCAGTACTTC
TRBV9	-	TRBJ2-3	-	CASSVGGRDSPRSTQYF	TGTGCCAGCAGCGTGGGGGGGCGGGACTCTCCCCGAAGTACGCAGTATTTT
TRBV3-1/TRBV3-2	-	TRBJ1-1	few	CASSQDGLNTEAFF	TGTGCCAGCAGCCAAGATGGCCTGAACACTGAAGCTTTCTTT
TRBV1	-	TRBJ1-1	-	CTSSQDMGTEAFF	TGCACCAGCAGCCAAGATATGGGGACTGAAGCTTTCTTT
TRBV18	TRBD1	TRBJ1-4	-	CASSPDRVANEKLFF	TGTGCCAGCTCACCCGACAGGGTGGCTAATGAAAAACTGTTTTTT
TRBV28	-	TRBJ2-3	-	CASSPPSAHTQYF	TGTGCCAGCAGTCCACCATCGGCACATACGCAGTATTTT